Presented here are 27 T cell receptor beta chains from one specimen sequenced in a study of sequential checkpoint blockade in melanoma. Repertoires were generated with immunoSEQ multiplex PCR, while TCRdb's copy carries only in-frame clones and drops some. The sample lists approximately 18,000 clones, over 55% occurring once. The treatment: randomized to nivolumab then ipilimumab (arm A) or the reverse (arm B). The starting material was CD8+ T cells sorted from blood (inferred from file names), obtained from a patient given nivolumab and ipilimumab in sequence. Receptors originate from a human donor with melanoma.

V and J are TRBV9 and TRBJ1-2, with a possible D match to TRBD1 (6 bases). This CDR3 has 13 amino acids. The germline gives CDR1 SGDLS, CDR2 YYNGEE. The V end was cut by 7 bases, the J end by 0 bases, with 10 bases between. CDR3 DNA sequence: TGTGCCAGCGAGGGGGATTCTAACTATGGCTACACCTTC. Protein product: CASEGDSNYGYTF. Full variable domain (remainder filled in from reference TRBV9 and TRBJ1-2): DSGVTQTPKHLITATGQRVTLRCSPRSGDLSVYWYQQSLDQGLQFLIQYYNGEERAKGNILERFSAQQFPDLHSELNLSSLELGDSALYFCASEGDSNYGYTFGSGTRLTVV.

This clone was seen more than once but under ten times. This chain uses TRBV6-5 with TRBJ1-1, with D perhaps TRBD1 (6 bases). Germline V gene data show CDR1 as MNHEY and CDR2 as SVGAGI. CDR3 length equals 15 residues. The V end lost 0 bases, the J end lost 2 bases, and 10 bases lay between the germline ends. The CDR3 DNA follows: TGTGCCAGCAGTTACTCGATAGGGGGAAACACTGAAGCTTTCTTT. It codes for CASSYSIGGNTEAFF.

This clone has more than one count but fewer than ten. The chain uses TRBV28 and TRBJ1-2; 10 bases agree with TRBD1. V lost 7 bases and J lost 5; bases outside the gene matches: 7. This CDR3 contains 14 residues. Germline loops: CDR1 MDHEN, CDR2 SYDVKM. CDR3 bases: TGTGCCAGCATTCTCCGGGACAGGGGTTATGGCTACACCTTC. Its protein product is CASILRDRGYGYTF.

A few counts support this clone. The chain carries TRBV9 and TRBJ1-1, with D tentatively TRBD1 (6 bases). The ends were cut back, 2 bases at V and 4 bases at J, with 12 bases in the middle. The CDR3 loop spans 14 amino acids. Germline values: CDR1 SGDLS, CDR2 YYNGEE. CDR3 nucleotides: TGTGCCAGCAGCGTTACAGGGACGAGCACTGAAGCTTTCTTT. Translation gives CASSVTGTSTEAFF.

The chain uses TRBV11-3 and TRBJ2-3, with unresolved D. Looked up from germline, CDR1 is SGHNT and CDR2 is YENEEA. Trimming left V 5 bases short and J 6 bases short, with 15 bases between. The CDR3 contains 14 residues. The DNA of the CDR3 is TGTGCCAGCAGCCCGTACGGAGCGCCTGATACGCAGTATTTT. Amino acids: CASSPYGAPDTQYF.

This clone showed up just a few times. This sequence joins TRBV29-1 and TRBJ1-4; perhaps TRBD1 as D (5 bases). Trimming removed 5 bases at V and 7 bases at J, with 17 bases between. The germline CDR1 and CDR2 sequences are SQVTM and ANQGSEA. This CDR3 spans 14 amino acids. For the CDR3, the DNA is TGCAGCGTTCAGGGTAGAGGCGACAGTGAAAAACTGTTTTTT. Protein product: CSVQGRGDSEKLFF.

The chain is built from TRBV11-1 and TRBJ2-5; weak D call: TRBD2 (7 bases). Trimming removed 1 base at V and 4 bases at J, with 16 bases between. This CDR3 region has 16 residues. Germline V gene sequence: CDR1 SGHAT, CDR2 FQDESV (reference sequence). The CDR3 loop is CASSLGVAGAGETQYF. Written as DNA, the CDR3 is TGTGCCAGCAGCTTAGGAGTCGCGGGGGCGGGAGAGACCCAGTACTTC. Using reference TRBV11-1 and TRBJ2-5 for the parts outside the CDR3, the full variable domain is EAEVAQSPRYKITEKSQAVAFWCDPISGHATLYWYRQILGQGPELLVQFQDESVVDDSQLPKDRFSAERLKGVDSTLKIQPAELGDSAMYLCASSLGVAGAGETQYFGPGTRLLVL.

V gene TRBV4-3 combines with J gene TRBJ2-7; 7 bases line up with TRBD2. V lost 4 bases, J lost 5 bases, and 8 bases stayed unmatched. The CDR3 is made up of 14 amino acids. Germline values: CDR1 LGHNA, CDR2 YSLEER. The CDR3 is CASSPGLVPDEQYF. Here the CDR3 DNA reads TGCGCCAGCAGCCCCGGACTAGTACCGGACGAGCAGTACTTC.

This rearrangement joins TRBV2 to TRBJ1-5, with D possibly being TRBD1 (5 bases). V dropped 2 bases and J dropped 3 bases, with 14 bases sitting between them. From germline, CDR1 is SNHLY and CDR2 FYNNEI. This CDR3 region has 16 residues. The CDR3 DNA sequence: TGTGCCAGCAGTGAAAGGTTCAGGGATATCAATCAGCCCCAGCATTTT. It translates to CASSERFRDINQPQHF.

The genes are TRBV19 and TRBJ1-5, with unresolved D. The length of the CDR3 is 13 residues. Between the trimmed V and J ends, which lost 6 bases and 5 bases, there was a span of 11 bases. From germline, CDR1 is LNHDA and CDR2 SQIVND (reference sequence). CDR3 bases: TGTGCCAGTAGGAACACCTCCTATCAGCCCCAGCATTTT. It codes for CASRNTSYQPQHF.

The V call is TRBV12-5, the J call TRBJ1-1; D is ambiguous. The V gene lost 6 bases and the J gene lost 1 base, with 6 bases spanning the gap. The CDR3 loop spans 12 amino acids. The V gene's germline CDR1 is LGHNT and CDR2 FRNRAP. CDR3 residues: CASGTGNTEAFF. CDR3 nucleotide sequence: TGTGCTAGTGGGACTGGGAACACTGAAGCTTTCTTT. The entire variable domain, with the rest obtained from reference TRBV12-5 and TRBJ1-1, is as follows: DARVTQTPRHKVTEMGQEVTMRCQPILGHNTVFWYRQTMMQGLELLAYFRNRAPLDDSGMPKDRFSAEMPDATLATLKIQPSEPRDSAVYFCASGTGNTEAFFGQGTRLTVV.

The chain couples TRBV21-1 to TRBJ1-2; TRBD1 reflects the table's D call only, with no check against the DNA. TRBV21-1 is classified as a pseudogene. This CDR3 contains 20 residues. As DNA, the CDR3 is TGTGCCAGCAGCGGGCAGGGTCTGGGTCTTTGTTTTCAGCCCAAATATGGCTACACCTTC. It codes for CASSGQGLGLCFQPKYGYTF.

This chain links TRBV11-2 with TRBJ2-1; tentative D call: TRBD1 (5 bases). From germline, CDR1 is SGHAT and CDR2 FQNNGV. This CDR3 has 14 residues. V dropped 2 bases and J dropped 1 base, with 6 bases sitting between them. The CDR3 is CASSLQGSYNEQFF. The DNA of the CDR3 is TGTGCCAGCAGCTTACAGGGATCCTACAATGAGCAGTTCTTC.

V gene TRBV6-4 combines with J gene TRBJ2-1, with D possibly matching TRBD2 (7 bases). V lost 0 bases to trimming and J lost 6 bases, with 12 bases between them. The germline V gene has CDR1 MRHNA and CDR2 SNTAGT. The CDR3 extends over 15 amino acids. In nucleotides, the CDR3 is TGTGCCAGCAGTGACTCAGGAGGGGGGGTCAATGAGCAGTTCTTC. Its translation: CASSDSGGGVNEQFF.

Here the CDR3 DNA reads TGCGCCAGCAGTGAGAGGACAATCGACGAGCAGTACTTC. Protein: CASSERTIDEQYF. The chain carries TRBV10-2 and TRBJ2-7, with a possible D match to TRBD1 (5 bases). The germline gives CDR1 WSHSY, CDR2 SAAADI. This CDR3 is 13 amino acids long. Trimming shortened V by 2 bases and J by 5 bases, and 10 bases separated the two germline ends.

This clone was detected a few times. This sequence joins TRBV7-6 and TRBJ2-7; perhaps TRBD2 as D (6 bases). The CDR3 has 16 amino acids. Trimming stripped 5 bases from V and 0 bases from J, with 17 bases between. Germline V gene sequence: CDR1 SGHVS, CDR2 FNYEAQ. CDR3 coding DNA: TGTGCCAGCAGCCCGAGTAATAAGCGGGCCTCCTACGAGCAGTACTTC. It specifies CASSPSNKRASYEQYF.

This clone was counted between two and nine times. This sequence joins TRBV4-1 and TRBJ1-2; 7 bases match TRBD1. The length of the CDR3 is 14 residues. CDR1 and CDR2 (germline): MGHRA, YSYEKL. The V segment lost 1 base and the J segment 8 bases; nucleotides outside the gene matches: 7. CDR3 amino acids: CASSQVGDSLGYTF. The DNA for the CDR3 is TGCGCCAGCAGCCAAGTTGGGGACAGTCTGGGCTACACCTTC.

The CDR3 DNA reads TGTGCCAGCAGTTTAATTGACCCGGGGGGTGTTTATGGCTACACCTTC. Residues: CASSLIDPGGVYGYTF. The chain links TRBV28 to TRBJ1-2; possibly TRBD1 for D (5 bases). The CDR3 is 16 amino acids. The V gene lost 2 bases and the J gene lost 5 bases, with 18 bases spanning the gap. Germline V gives CDR1 MDHEN, CDR2 SYDVKM.

V is TRBV5-1 and J is TRBJ1-1; no clear D gene. In germline, CDR1 is SGHRS, CDR2 YFSETQ. V lost 4 bases, J lost 2 bases, and 12 bases lay in between. The CDR3 spans 14 residues. The CDR3: CASSLTSVNTEAFF. The CDR3 DNA is TGCGCCAGCAGCCTAACTAGCGTTAACACTGAAGCTTTCTTT.

This rearrangement joins TRBV10-1 to TRBJ1-2; 8 bases are a match to TRBD1. Per the germline V gene, CDR1 is WNHNN and CDR2 is SYGVQD (reference sequence). This CDR3 region has 13 residues. V lost 4 bases to trimming and J lost 4 bases; unmatched junction nucleotides: 2. The CDR3 sequence: CASSGDRSYGYTF. The CDR3 DNA reads as TGCGCCAGCAGTGGGGACAGGTCCTATGGCTACACCTTC.

This clone has a single count. This sequence joins TRBV5-1 and TRBJ2-7, with 11 bases fitting TRBD2. V dropped 4 bases and J dropped 2; count of bases not matched to a gene: 5. CDR3 size: 15 residues. CDR1 SGHRS and CDR2 YFSETQ come from the germline V gene. CDR3 sequence (DNA): TGCGCCAGCAGCAGGACTAGCGGGTACGCCTACGAGCAGTACTTC. Encoded protein: CASSRTSGYAYEQYF.

The chain couples TRBV9 to TRBJ1-1; the D is unclear. The CDR3 sequence is 13 residues long. From germline, CDR1 is SGDLS and CDR2 YYNGEE. V lost 0 bases to trimming and J lost 5 bases, with 8 bases between them. The CDR3 nucleotides read TGTGCCAGCAGCGTAGAGAGGAATACTGAAGCTTTCTTT. It translates to CASSVERNTEAFF.

This clone was seen only a few times. The chain is built from TRBV28 and TRBJ2-7; 12 nucleotides align to TRBD2. The CDR3 loop spans 15 amino acids. Germline-derived CDR1 and CDR2 are MDHEN and SYDVKM. J was trimmed by 4 bases and V by 8 bases; bases with no gene match: 9. The CDR3 loop reads CASAWGTSGLYEQYF. The CDR3 nucleotides are TGTGCCAGCGCTTGGGGGACTAGCGGGTTATACGAGCAGTACTTC.

This clone was counted only a few times. This chain connects TRBV6-1 to TRBJ2-7; 11 nucleotides line up with TRBD2. This CDR3 spans 15 amino acids. Looked up from germline, CDR1 is MNHNS and CDR2 is SASEGT. The V segment lost 7 bases and the J segment 4 bases; nucleotides outside the gene matches: 9. The chain's CDR3 is CASKLAGDSGYEQYF. The CDR3 bases are TGTGCCAGCAAACTAGCGGGAGATTCAGGTTACGAGCAGTACTTC.

The chain has TRBV5-8 and TRBJ1-2; D gene unclear. The germline CDR1 and CDR2 sequences are SGHTS and YDEGEE. V was trimmed by 0 bases and J by 4 bases, leaving 4 bases between them. The CDR3 covers 12 residues. The CDR3: CASSLGSYGYTF. The DNA of the CDR3 is TGTGCCAGCAGCTTGGGCAGCTATGGCTACACCTTC.

The chain uses TRBV11-3 and TRBJ2-7, with D unclear. Looked up from germline, CDR1 is SGHNT and CDR2 is YENEEA. CDR3 length: 14 residues. V shed 1 base and J shed 3 bases, with 10 bases lying between them. CDR3 sequence reads: CASSLGSQRYEQYF. For the CDR3, the DNA is TGTGCCAGCAGCTTAGGAAGTCAGCGCTACGAGCAGTACTTC.

The chain recombines TRBV28 with TRBJ1-5; D might be TRBD1 (6 bases). The CDR3 has 14 amino acids. With 6 bases removed from V and 0 bases from J, the gap between germline ends came to 9 bases. Germline assignment: CDR1 MDHEN and CDR2 SYDVKM. The CDR3 DNA sequence: TGTGCCAGCAGCAGACAGGATAGCAATCAGCCCCAGCATTTT. It is translated as CASSRQDSNQPQHF.